These 14 T cell receptor beta chains originate from one sample sequenced in a study of regulatory T cells in long-lasting Graves disease (TCRdb year 2021). Receptor libraries were prepared by multiplex PCR. The sequencer was an Illumina HiSeq 4000. TCR beta libraries were built with iRepertoire HTBI primers and Arm-PCR amplification of CDR3 regions. TCRdb reworked the public reads: Q25 trimming with fastp, MiXCR clone assembly, productive beta chains retained. Under each unique CDR3 protein, matching rows form one entry showing the most common genes and DNA. The sample profile shows 440,000 or so distinct CDR3 sequences; roughly 15% of them were found once. About 10% of the sample is in the top ten clones. The time point tag for this specimen amounts to: newly diagnosed GD, antithyroid drugs for less than 3 months. RNA was extracted from PBMCs in TRIzol for both TCR sequencing and RNA sequencing. The sample was also linked to a second study, of T cells in Graves' hyperthyroidism and ophthalmopathy.

The input for sequencing was peripheral blood mononuclear cells (PBMCs), taken at new diagnosis, from a patient treated with antithyroid drugs. These receptors were obtained from a woman in her 30s with Graves disease. Donor details come from another sample of the same person, matched by shared clones.

A note on this clonotype: One base away lies a much larger clone, so this may be a sequencing read error. As DNA, the CDR3 is TGTGCCACCGGTGATTCCGGGAGTGCGGTAAGCGGGGCCTACGAGCAGTACTTC. This encodes CATGDSGSAVSGAYEQYF. The rearrangement uses TRBV24-1 and TRBJ2-7, with 7 bases that match TRBD2. This CDR3 spans 18 amino acids. Per the germline V gene, CDR1 is KGHDR and CDR2 is SFDVKD.

Ten or more counts support this clonotype. CDR3 DNA sequence: TGTGCCAGCAGCTTAGAGGGTATGGCCTCGAGGGATGAGCAGTTCTTC. It is translated as CASSLEGMASRDEQFF. This chain joins TRBV7-8 and TRBJ2-1, with D perhaps TRBD2 (5 bases). This CDR3 is built from 16 residues. CDR1 is SGHVS, CDR2 FQNEAQ, per germline. V lost 1 base to trimming and J lost 8 bases, with 18 bases between them.

The chain links TRBV6-1 to TRBJ1-1, with 7 bases fitting TRBD1. Germline CDR1 reads MNHNS; CDR2 reads SASEGT. V lost 11 bases and J lost 4; bases outside the gene matches: 13. This CDR3 comprises 14 residues. In nucleotides, the CDR3 is TGTGCCGGAAGAGCAAGCGGGGACAGCACTGAAGCTTTCTTT. It codes for CAGRASGDSTEAFF.

The V gene is TRBV6-2 or TRBV6-3, the J gene TRBJ2-1; 7 bases align to TRBD1. The CDR3 has 16 residues. Germline loops: CDR1 MNHEY, CDR2 SVGEGT. V shed 2 bases, J shed 6 bases, and the junction held 10 bases outside the gene matches. The DNA of the CDR3 is TGTGCCAGCAGTTACCTGTTGCTTAGGGACAGCAATGAGCAGTTCTTC. It encodes CASSYLLLRDSNEQFF.

This clonotype came up many times. The chain has TRBV6-2 or TRBV6-3 and TRBJ1-4; no clear D gene. V gave up 8 bases and J gave up 8 bases, with 15 bases separating them. The CDR3 is 13 residues long. CDR1 is MNHEY, CDR2 SVGEGT, per germline. The CDR3 protein is CASGPSAGEKLFF. In nucleotides, the CDR3 is TGTGCCAGCGGCCCGAGCGCTGGCGAAAAACTGTTTTTT.

The chain employs TRBV9 and TRBJ2-2; D unclear. CDR1 and CDR2 (germline): SGDLS, YYNGEE. The CDR3 contains 13 residues. Trimming pared 3 bases from V and 7 bases from J, leaving 10 bases between. In nucleotides, the CDR3 is TGTGCCAGCAGCGCCAGGAACCTCGGGGAGCTGTTTTTT. It codes for CASSARNLGELFF.

This clonotype was counted many times. The CDR3 coding sequence is TGTGCCAGCAGCTTGGGTACAGGAGAGACCCAGTACTTC. Protein product: CASSLGTGETQYF. The chain is built from TRBV5-4 and TRBJ2-5, with D possibly TRBD1 on 5 matching bases. V was cut by 0 bases and J by 4 bases, with 7 bases left in between. This CDR3 is built from 13 residues. Germline CDR1 SGHNT, CDR2 YYREEE (reference sequence).

At least ten counts were recorded for this clonotype. The V gene is TRBV10-3, the J gene TRBJ2-1, with D possibly matching TRBD2 (6 bases). The CDR3 spans 12 residues. V lost 8 bases, J lost 4 bases, and 9 bases lay in between. From germline, CDR1 is ENHRY and CDR2 SYGVKD. CDR3: CAIGGLYNEQFF. CDR3 sequence (DNA): TGTGCCATCGGGGGGTTGTACAATGAGCAGTTCTTC.

In this sample, this clonotype turned up many times. Relative to the germline gene, one junction end is altered; a read error may explain this. This chain uses TRBV18 with TRBJ1-2; 7 nucleotides agree with TRBD1. The CDR3 runs 12 residues. The germline V gene has CDR1 KGHSH and CDR2 LQKENI. CDR3 in amino acids: CASSPIGTDRNF. Here the CDR3 DNA reads TGTGCCAGCTCACCCATTGGGACAGATCGGAACTTC.

This clonotype was recorded at least ten times. The chain carries TRBV12-3 or TRBV12-4 and TRBJ2-2, with 9 nucleotides matching TRBD2. V trimming: 6 bases; J trimming: 5 bases; junction bases outside the gene matches: 7. This CDR3 is 15 amino acids long. The CDR3 here is CASRITGLATGELFF. The CDR3 DNA sequence: TGTGCCAGCAGGATAACGGGACTAGCAACCGGGGAGCTGTTTTTT.

This sequence joins TRBV2 and TRBJ2-3; 14 positions agree with TRBD2. Germline lookup yields CDR1 SNHLY and CDR2 FYNNEI. With 10 bases clipped from V and 5 bases from J, the junction kept 14 bases outside the gene matches. This CDR3 region has 17 residues. The CDR3 nucleotides read TGTGCCACCGAGGGGGCCCGACTAGCGGGAGGGGGAGATACGCAGTATTTT. This gives the protein CATEGARLAGGGDTQYF.

This clonotype was counted ten times or more. V gene TRBV20-1 combines with J gene TRBJ1-4; maybe TRBD1 (6 bases). The germline V and J ends were trimmed by 8 bases and 7 bases, with 17 bases remaining between them. CDR1 is DFQATT, CDR2 SNEGSKA, per germline (reference sequence). The CDR3 is 13 residues long. The CDR3 DNA sequence: TGCAGTCTGAGAGGGGGGGGGGGTGAAAAACTGTTTTTT. Its translation: CSLRGGGGEKLFF.

This clonotype was observed many times. This sequence joins TRBV13 and TRBJ2-1; 8 positions match TRBD2. Trimming removed 5 bases from V and 0 bases from J; junction bases left unmatched: 3. Germline V CDR1 and CDR2: PRHDT, FYEKMQ (reference sequence). The CDR3 consists of 15 residues. CDR3 amino acids: CASSPGGASYNEQFF. Here the CDR3 DNA reads TGTGCCAGCAGCCCCGGGGGGGCCTCCTACAATGAGCAGTTCTTC.

This clonotype appeared many times. This sequence joins TRBV7-2 and TRBJ2-3; TRBD2 might be the D (6 bases). Trimming shortened V by 6 bases and J by 2 bases, and 15 bases separated the two germline ends. The CDR3 spans 15 residues. Per the germline V gene, CDR1 is SGHTA and CDR2 is FQGNSA. The CDR3 DNA is TGTGCCAGCAGACTAAATCCGGGAGACACAGATACGCAGTATTTT. Protein: CASRLNPGDTDTQYF.